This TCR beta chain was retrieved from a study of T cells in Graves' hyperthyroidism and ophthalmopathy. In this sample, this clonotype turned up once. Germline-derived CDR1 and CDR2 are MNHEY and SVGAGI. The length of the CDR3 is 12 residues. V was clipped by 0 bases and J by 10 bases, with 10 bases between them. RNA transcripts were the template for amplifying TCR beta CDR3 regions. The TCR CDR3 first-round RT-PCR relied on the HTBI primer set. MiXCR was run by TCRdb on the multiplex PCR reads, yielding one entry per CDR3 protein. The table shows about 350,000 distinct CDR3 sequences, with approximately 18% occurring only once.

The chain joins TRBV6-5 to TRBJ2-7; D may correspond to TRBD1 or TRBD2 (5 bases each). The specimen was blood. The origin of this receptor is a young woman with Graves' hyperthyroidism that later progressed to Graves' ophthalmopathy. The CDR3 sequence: CASSYSRGEQYF. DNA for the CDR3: TGTGCCAGCAGTTACTCGAGAGGGGAACAGTACTTC.